Following are 29 T cell receptor beta chains from one sample sequenced in a study of CD8+ T cells in alopecia areata. Regarding treatment: oral pan-JAK inhibitor, 5-10 mg twice daily. Extraction of RNA preceded its reverse transcription into cDNA, which served as the sequencing template. Sequencing was performed with immunoSEQ multiplex PCR; in TCRdb, only in-frame clones are kept and a portion is missing. The repertoire holds 150,000 to 200,000 clones, with around 49% as singletons. Sequenced material: CD8+ T cells sorted from blood, taken at week 52, from a patient treated with tofacitinib. These receptors were taken from a human donor with alopecia areata.

This chain joins TRBV7-9 and TRBJ1-4; no firm D call. This CDR3 has 16 residues. The V gene's germline CDR1 is SEHNR and CDR2 FQNEAQ (reference sequence). The V and J ends lost 2 bases and 0 bases respectively, with 10 bases between them. CDR3 DNA sequence: TGTGCCAGCAGCTTAATCGCCGCGACAACTAATGAAAAACTGTTTTTT. Protein product: CASSLIAATTNEKLFF.

The chain uses TRBV5-1 and TRBJ2-7; perhaps TRBD1 as D (6 bases). CDR1 SGHRS and CDR2 YFSETQ come from the germline V gene. The CDR3 totals 14 residues. V dropped 3 bases and J dropped 6 bases, with 16 bases sitting between them. The CDR3: CASSSRTAFREQYF. DNA for the CDR3: TGCGCCAGCAGCTCTCGGACAGCTTTTCGCGAGCAGTACTTC. Full variable domain (missing parts from reference TRBV5-1 and TRBJ2-7): KAGVTQTPRYLIKTRGQQVTLSCSPISGHRSVSWYQQTPGQGLQFLFEYFSETQRNKGNFPGRFSGRQFSNSRSEMNVSTLELGDSALYLCASSSRTAFREQYFGPGTRLTVT.

The genes are TRBV25-1 and TRBJ2-7, with D maybe TRBD1 (5 bases). CDR1 MGHDK and CDR2 SYGVNS come from the germline V gene. This CDR3 is built from 13 residues. V lost 0 bases to trimming and J lost 4 bases, with 7 bases between them. This chain's CDR3 is CASSEYQGYEQYF. Written as DNA, the CDR3 is TGTGCCAGCAGTGAATATCAGGGATACGAGCAGTACTTC.

The genes are TRBV7-8 and TRBJ2-3; D may be TRBD1 (5 bases). This CDR3 region has 17 residues. V shed 5 bases and J shed 0 bases, with 18 bases lying between them. CDR1 and CDR2 from the germline V gene are SGHVS and FQNEAQ. As DNA, the CDR3 is TGTGCCAGCAGCCCTCGGCGAAGGGGCCGAAGCACAGATACGCAGTATTTT. The encoded protein is CASSPRRRGRSTDTQYF. Supplemented by reference TRBV7-8 and TRBJ2-3, the full variable domain reads GAGVSQSPRYKVAKRGQDVALRCDPISGHVSLFWYQQALGQGPEFLTYFQNEAQLDKSGLPSDRFFAERPEGSVSTLKIQRTQQEDSAVYLCASSPRRRGRSTDTQYFGPGTRLTVL.

As for this clone: The CDR3 carries no conserved terminal phenylalanine or tryptophan, so it likely arises from a read error. Here the CDR3 reads CSVDAFRDARDYGYTL. The CDR3 region has the DNA TGCAGCGTTGATGCGTTTCGGGACGCGCGGGACTATGGCTACACCCTC. V usage is TRBV29-1 and J usage is TRBJ1-2, with TRBD1 as a possible D gene (5 bases). CDR1 SQVTM and CDR2 ANQGSEA come from the germline V gene. The CDR3 is 16 residues long. V shed 3 bases and J shed 3 bases, with 20 bases lying between them.

This chain connects TRBV7-9 to TRBJ2-7; no clear D gene. Looked up from germline, CDR1 is SEHNR and CDR2 is FQNEAQ (reference sequence). The V end was cut by 4 bases, the J end by 4 bases, with 14 bases between. The CDR3 loop spans 14 amino acids. Here the CDR3 reads CASSSPLFGYEQYF. As DNA, the CDR3 is TGTGCCAGCAGCTCTCCTCTTTTTGGTTACGAGCAGTACTTC.

The chain has TRBV30 and TRBJ1-1; maybe TRBD1 (6 bases). V lost 2 bases to trimming and J lost 1 base, with 17 bases between them. Germline V lookup: CDR1 GTSNPN, CDR2 SVGIG (reference sequence). This CDR3 spans 16 amino acids. The CDR3 DNA reads TGTGCCTGGAGTAGCTGGGGGACATCCCGGAACACTGAAGCTTTCTTT. Protein sequence: CAWSSWGTSRNTEAFF. Variable domain in full (rest from reference TRBV30 and TRBJ1-1): SQTIHQWPATLVQPVGSPLSLECTVEGTSNPNLYWYRQAAGRGLQLLFYSVGIGQISSEVPQNLSASRPQDRQFILSSKKLLLSDSGFYLCAWSSWGTSRNTEAFFGQGTRLTVV.

This chain links TRBV6-5 with TRBJ2-5, with 10 bases fitting TRBD1. Germline V gene data show CDR1 as MNHEY and CDR2 as SVGAGI. This CDR3 is built from 15 residues. Unmatched junction bases numbered 10, after V lost 6 bases and J lost 6 bases. Here the CDR3 DNA reads TGTGCCAGCAGGCCGGGGACAGGGGCACTAAAGACCCAGTACTTC. Translation: CASRPGTGALKTQYF.

This clone was observed a handful of times. The rearrangement uses TRBV15 and TRBJ2-5; D may be TRBD1 (5 bases). The CDR3 length is 14 residues. Per germline, CDR1 LNHNV and CDR2 YYDKDF (reference sequence). Trimming cost V 0 bases and J 9 bases, with 14 bases left between them. In DNA, the CDR3 is TGTGCCACCAGCAGAGATTCCCTAGAAGGGGCCCAGTACTTC. The encoded protein is CATSRDSLEGAQYF.

The chain combines TRBV13 with TRBJ1-5; no definite D call. Germline values: CDR1 PRHDT, CDR2 FYEKMQ (reference sequence). The ends were cut back, 4 bases at V and 5 bases at J, with 12 bases in the middle. The CDR3 consists of 14 residues. CDR3 DNA: TGTGCCAGCAGCTCGAGACTGGGTGATCAGCCCCAGCATTTT. Translation: CASSSRLGDQPQHF.

The rearrangement joins TRBV15 to TRBJ2-3; the match to TRBD2 covers 7 bases. J lost 1 base, V lost 0 bases, and 1 base had no gene match. Germline V gene sequence: CDR1 LNHNV, CDR2 YYDKDF (reference sequence). This CDR3 region has 15 residues. As DNA, the CDR3 is TGTGCCACCAGCAGAGATCGGGGGGGCACAGATACGCAGTATTTT. Encoded protein: CATSRDRGGTDTQYF.

This clone has a handful of counts. This rearrangement joins TRBV27 to TRBJ1-6; D is uncertain. The CDR3 has 13 amino acids. The V gene's germline CDR1 is MNHEY and CDR2 SMNVEV (reference sequence). Trimming took off 3 bases at V and 7 bases at J, with 7 bases between the two ends. CDR3 sequence reads: CASSFRPNSPLHF. CDR3 nucleotides: TGTGCCAGCAGTTTCCGGCCGAATTCACCCCTCCACTTT.

V and J are TRBV5-5 and TRBJ1-5; the match to TRBD1 covers 8 bases. This CDR3 has 15 amino acids. Trimming at V came to 5 bases and at J to 7 bases, leaving 11 bases not matched to a gene. From germline, CDR1 is SGHKS and CDR2 YYEKEE (reference sequence). CDR3 region: CASSSSDRDKQPQHF. The DNA for the CDR3 is TGTGCCAGCAGTTCCTCGGACAGGGACAAGCAGCCCCAGCATTTT. Full variable domain (outside the CDR3, taken from reference TRBV5-5 and TRBJ1-5): DAGVTQSPTHLIKTRGQQVTLRCSPISGHKSVSWYQQVLGQGPQFIFQYYEKEERGRGNFPDRFSARQFPNYSSELNVNALLLGDSALYLCASSSSDRDKQPQHFGDGTRLSIL.

V gene TRBV4-1 combines with J gene TRBJ2-7; D might be TRBD1 (6 bases). Germline V lookup: CDR1 MGHRA, CDR2 YSYEKL. The CDR3 loop spans 14 amino acids. The V gene lost 1 base and the J gene lost 3 bases, with 10 bases spanning the gap. The CDR3 reads CASSQARGGYEQYF. The CDR3 DNA follows: TGCGCCAGCAGCCAAGCCAGGGGCGGCTACGAGCAGTACTTC.

V usage is TRBV27 and J usage is TRBJ1-1; tentative D call: TRBD1 (6 bases). The CDR3 covers 13 residues. V was pared by 3 bases and J by 8 bases, with 13 bases between. Germline V gene sequence: CDR1 MNHEY, CDR2 SMNVEV (reference sequence). CDR3 in amino acids: CASSFWAGDEAFF. DNA for the CDR3: TGTGCCAGCAGTTTTTGGGCAGGGGACGAAGCTTTCTTT.

This rearrangement joins TRBV4-3 to TRBJ2-3; D gene uncertain. V was pared by 1 base and J by 1 base, with 15 bases between. CDR1 is LGHNA, CDR2 YSLEER, per germline. The CDR3 covers 17 residues. CDR3 in DNA: TGCGCCAGCAGCCAAGTTGGTTTGGAATCCCGCACAGATACGCAGTATTTT. Translating gives CASSQVGLESRTDTQYF.

The chain recombines TRBV29-1 with TRBJ1-1; D is ambiguous. Germline assignment: CDR1 SQVTM and CDR2 ANQGSEA. Trimming stripped 2 bases from V and 3 bases from J, with 7 bases between. This CDR3 region has 12 residues. The DNA for the CDR3 is TGCAGCGTTGAATTGCAGGACACTGAAGCTTTCTTT. It encodes CSVELQDTEAFF.

V is TRBV27 and J is TRBJ2-7, with D hard to call. Germline V gene sequence: CDR1 MNHEY, CDR2 SMNVEV (reference sequence). The V end lost 2 bases, the J end lost 3 bases, and 11 bases lay between the germline ends. The CDR3 is 14 amino acids. CDR3 sequence: CASSLARWGYEQYF. CDR3 bases: TGTGCCAGCAGTTTAGCCAGATGGGGCTACGAGCAGTACTTC.

This clone was observed a handful of times. In the same sample, other DNA sequences code for this CDR3. This sequence joins TRBV13 and TRBJ1-5; no definite D call. The CDR3 is made up of 14 amino acids. The V gene's germline CDR1 is PRHDT and CDR2 FYEKMQ (reference sequence). V was clipped by 0 bases and J by 0 bases, with 3 bases between them. The CDR3 protein is CASSLGVSNQPQHF. CDR3 sequence (DNA): TGTGCCAGCAGCTTAGGAGTTAGCAATCAGCCCCAGCATTTT.

This rearrangement joins TRBV7-9 to TRBJ1-5, with D uncertain. This CDR3 contains 16 residues. Germline loops: CDR1 SEHNR, CDR2 FQNEAQ (reference sequence). Trimming pared 4 bases from V and 0 bases from J, leaving 13 bases between. The CDR3 nucleotides are TGTGCCAGCAGCTCATTCGTGGGAAATAGCAATCAGCCCCAGCATTTT. Its protein product is CASSSFVGNSNQPQHF.

This clone was observed a handful of times. This sequence joins TRBV13 and TRBJ1-3; the match to TRBD1 covers 10 bases. The CDR3 length is 16 residues. From germline, CDR1 is PRHDT and CDR2 FYEKMQ (reference sequence). V was clipped by 2 bases and J by 1 base; unmatched bases: 2. The CDR3 spells CASSLLGQGSGNTIYF. The CDR3 bases are TGTGCCAGCAGCTTACTGGGACAGGGGTCTGGAAACACCATATATTTT.

This clone came up once. The rearrangement uses TRBV27 and TRBJ2-1; no firm D call. Germline assignment: CDR1 MNHEY and CDR2 SMNVEV (reference sequence). The CDR3 is made up of 14 amino acids. The germline V and J ends were trimmed by 7 bases and 7 bases, with 17 bases remaining between them. CDR3 sequence: CASTPSWTSNEQFF. Here the CDR3 DNA reads TGTGCCAGCACCCCGAGCTGGACGTCGAATGAGCAGTTCTTC.

The chain is built from TRBV10-2 and TRBJ2-3; a weak D match, TRBD1 (8 bases). The CDR3 spans 14 residues. Germline V lookup: CDR1 WSHSY, CDR2 SAAADI. V was cut by 5 bases and J by 5 bases, with 14 bases left in between. CDR3 region: CASSWTGREDTQYF. CDR3 DNA: TGCGCCAGCAGTTGGACAGGGAGGGAAGATACGCAGTATTTT.

The chain carries TRBV27 and TRBJ2-7; TRBD1 matches at 8 bases. The V and J ends lost 3 bases and 1 base, in that order; junction bases with no gene match: 5. The CDR3 runs 15 residues. CDR1 MNHEY and CDR2 SMNVEV come from the germline V gene (reference sequence). CDR3 amino acids: CASSLGQDKSYEQYF. The CDR3 nucleotides are TGTGCCAGCAGTTTGGGACAGGATAAATCCTACGAGCAGTACTTC.

The J gene is TRBJ1-2, the V gene TRBV25-1; 7 positions agree with TRBD1. The germline gives CDR1 MGHDK, CDR2 SYGVNS. Germline trimming cut 6 bases from V and 0 bases from J; bases unmatched to any gene: 13. The CDR3 has 17 amino acids. Here the CDR3 reads CASRDGTDILANYGYTF. In DNA form, the CDR3 reads TGTGCCAGCAGAGACGGGACAGATATTTTAGCTAACTATGGCTACACCTTC.

The chain employs TRBV15 and TRBJ2-7; no clear D gene. V shed 0 bases and J shed 1 base, with 10 bases lying between them. CDR3 size: 15 residues. The V gene's germline CDR1 is LNHNV and CDR2 YYDKDF (reference sequence). CDR3 DNA: TGTGCCACCAGCAGAGATAGGATACAGTCCTACGAGCAGTACTTC. It encodes CATSRDRIQSYEQYF.

In this sample, this clone turned up many times. The chain links TRBV19 to TRBJ1-1; the D is unclear. Per the germline V gene, CDR1 is LNHDA and CDR2 is SQIVND (reference sequence). CDR3 size: 12 residues. V was clipped by 6 bases and J by 0 bases, with 5 bases between them. The CDR3: CASRQLNTEAFF. The CDR3 nucleotides are TGTGCCAGTAGACAGTTGAACACTGAAGCTTTCTTT.

The genes are TRBV18 and TRBJ2-7; D possibly corresponds to TRBD1 (6 bases). The V end lost 3 bases, the J end lost 0 bases, and 12 bases lay between the germline ends. The CDR3 runs to 15 residues. Germline V lookup: CDR1 KGHSH, CDR2 LQKENI. CDR3 nucleotides: TGTGCCAGCTCACCCGGGACACGGAGCTCCTACGAGCAGTACTTC. Its protein product is CASSPGTRSSYEQYF.

The rearrangement links TRBV11-2 to TRBJ2-3; D is unresolved. The germline CDR1 and CDR2 sequences are SGHAT and FQNNGV. CDR3 length: 15 residues. The germline V and J ends were trimmed by 7 bases and 0 bases, with 14 bases remaining between them. CDR3 in amino acids: CASTRGQVSTDTQYF. The CDR3 bases are TGTGCCAGCACCCGTGGGCAGGTTAGCACAGATACGCAGTATTTT.